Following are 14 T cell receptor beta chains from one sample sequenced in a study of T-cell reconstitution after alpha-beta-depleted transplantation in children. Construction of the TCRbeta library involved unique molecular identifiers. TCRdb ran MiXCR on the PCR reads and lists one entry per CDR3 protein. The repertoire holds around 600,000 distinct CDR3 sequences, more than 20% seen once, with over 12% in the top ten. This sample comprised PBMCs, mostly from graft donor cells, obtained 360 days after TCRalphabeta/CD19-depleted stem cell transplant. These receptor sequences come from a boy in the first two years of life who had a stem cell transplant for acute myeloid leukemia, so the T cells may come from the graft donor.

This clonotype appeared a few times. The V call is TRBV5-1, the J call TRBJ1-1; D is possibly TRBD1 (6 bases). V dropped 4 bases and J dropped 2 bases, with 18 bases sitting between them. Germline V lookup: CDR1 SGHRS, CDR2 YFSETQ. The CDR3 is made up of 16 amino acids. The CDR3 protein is CASSPGPTGDNTEAFF. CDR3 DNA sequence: TGCGCCAGCAGCCCGGGGCCGACAGGAGATAACACTGAAGCTTTCTTT.

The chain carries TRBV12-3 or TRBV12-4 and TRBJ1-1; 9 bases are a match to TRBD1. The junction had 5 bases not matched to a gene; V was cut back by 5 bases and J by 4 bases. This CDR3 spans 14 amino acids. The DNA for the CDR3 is TGTGCCAGCAGTGTACAGGGGGCAGGCACTGAAGCTTTCTTT. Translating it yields CASSVQGAGTEAFF.

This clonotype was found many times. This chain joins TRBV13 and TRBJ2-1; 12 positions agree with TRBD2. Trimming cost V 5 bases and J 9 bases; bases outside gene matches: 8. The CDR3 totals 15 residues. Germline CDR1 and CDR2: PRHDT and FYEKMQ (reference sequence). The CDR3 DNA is TGTGCCAGCAGCCCGCCTAGCGGGGGGGCCGGTGAGCAGTTCTTC. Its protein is CASSPPSGGAGEQFF.

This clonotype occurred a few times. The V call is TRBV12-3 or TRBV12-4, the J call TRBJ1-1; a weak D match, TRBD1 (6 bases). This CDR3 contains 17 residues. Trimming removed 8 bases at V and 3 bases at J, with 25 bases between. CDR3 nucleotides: TGTGCCAGCGAGGGAAATCACAGGGATAGCTGGGACACTGAAGCTTTCTTT. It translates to CASEGNHRDSWDTEAFF.

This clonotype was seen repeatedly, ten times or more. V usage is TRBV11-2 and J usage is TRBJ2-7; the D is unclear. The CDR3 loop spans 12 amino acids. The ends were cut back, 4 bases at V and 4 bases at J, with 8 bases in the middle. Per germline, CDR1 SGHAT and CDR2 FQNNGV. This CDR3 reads CASSSRPYEQYV. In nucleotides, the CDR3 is TGTGCCAGCAGCTCGCGGCCTTACGAGCAGTACGTC.

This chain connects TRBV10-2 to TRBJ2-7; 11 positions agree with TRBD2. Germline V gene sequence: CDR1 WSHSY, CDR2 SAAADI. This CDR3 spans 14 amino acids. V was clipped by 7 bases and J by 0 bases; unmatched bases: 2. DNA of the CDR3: TGCGCCAGCAAACTAGCGGGGGCCTCCTACGAGCAGTACGTC. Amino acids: CASKLAGASYEQYV.

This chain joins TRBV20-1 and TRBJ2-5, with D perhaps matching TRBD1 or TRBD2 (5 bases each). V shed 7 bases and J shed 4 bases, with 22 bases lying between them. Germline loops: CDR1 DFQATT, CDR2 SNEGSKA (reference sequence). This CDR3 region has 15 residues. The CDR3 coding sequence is TGCAGTGTTTCATCCGGGACCCTCTACCCAGAGACCCAGTACTTC. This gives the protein CSVSSGTLYPETQYF.

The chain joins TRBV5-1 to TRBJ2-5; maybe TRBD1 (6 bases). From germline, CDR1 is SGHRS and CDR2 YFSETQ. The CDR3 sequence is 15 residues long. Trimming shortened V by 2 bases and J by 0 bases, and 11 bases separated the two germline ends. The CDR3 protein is CASSFAGVHQETQYF. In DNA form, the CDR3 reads TGCGCCAGCAGCTTCGCAGGGGTTCACCAAGAGACCCAGTACTTC. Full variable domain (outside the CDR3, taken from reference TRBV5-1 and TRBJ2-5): KAGVTQTPRYLIKTRGQQVTLSCSPISGHRSVSWYQQTPGQGLQFLFEYFSETQRNKGNFPGRFSGRQFSNSRSEMNVSTLELGDSALYLCASSFAGVHQETQYFGPGTRLLVL.

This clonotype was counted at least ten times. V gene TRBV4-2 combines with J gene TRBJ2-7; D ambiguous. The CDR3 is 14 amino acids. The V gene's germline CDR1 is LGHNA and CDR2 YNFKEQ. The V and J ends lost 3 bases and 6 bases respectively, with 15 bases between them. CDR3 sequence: CASSHAPPMGEQYF. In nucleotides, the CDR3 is TGTGCCAGCAGCCATGCACCTCCGATGGGCGAGCAGTACTTC.

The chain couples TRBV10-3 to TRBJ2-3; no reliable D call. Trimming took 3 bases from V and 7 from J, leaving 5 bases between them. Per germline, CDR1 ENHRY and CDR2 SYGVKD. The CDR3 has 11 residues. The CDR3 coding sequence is TGTGCCATCAGTGACCATTATACGCAGTATTTT. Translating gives CAISDHYTQYF.

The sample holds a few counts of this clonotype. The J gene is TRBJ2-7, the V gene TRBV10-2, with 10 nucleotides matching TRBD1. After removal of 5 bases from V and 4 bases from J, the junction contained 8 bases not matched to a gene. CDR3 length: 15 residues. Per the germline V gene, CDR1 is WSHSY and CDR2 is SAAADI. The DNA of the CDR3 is TGCGCCAGCAGTACGGGACAGGGGACCTTATACGAGCAGTACGTC. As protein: CASSTGQGTLYEQYV.

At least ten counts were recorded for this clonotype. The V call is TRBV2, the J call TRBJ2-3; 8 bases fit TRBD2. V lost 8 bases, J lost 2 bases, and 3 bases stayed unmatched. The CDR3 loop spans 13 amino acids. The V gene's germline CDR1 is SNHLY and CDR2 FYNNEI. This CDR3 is CASASGFTDTQYF. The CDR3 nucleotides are TGTGCCAGCGCTAGCGGGTTCACAGATACGCAGTATTTT.

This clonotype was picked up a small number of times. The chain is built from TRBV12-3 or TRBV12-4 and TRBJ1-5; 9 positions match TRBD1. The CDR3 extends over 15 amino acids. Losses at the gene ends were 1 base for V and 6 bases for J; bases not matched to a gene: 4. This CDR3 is CASSLGATGGQPQHF. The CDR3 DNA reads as TGTGCCAGCAGTTTAGGAGCGACAGGGGGTCAGCCCCAGCATTTT.

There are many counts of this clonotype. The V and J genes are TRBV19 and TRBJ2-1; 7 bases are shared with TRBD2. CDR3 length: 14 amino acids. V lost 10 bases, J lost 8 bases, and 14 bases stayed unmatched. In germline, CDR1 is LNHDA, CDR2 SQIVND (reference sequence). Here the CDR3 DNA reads TGTGCCACCAGCCCGGGACTAAGGCGAGATGAGCAGTTCTTC. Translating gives CATSPGLRRDEQFF.